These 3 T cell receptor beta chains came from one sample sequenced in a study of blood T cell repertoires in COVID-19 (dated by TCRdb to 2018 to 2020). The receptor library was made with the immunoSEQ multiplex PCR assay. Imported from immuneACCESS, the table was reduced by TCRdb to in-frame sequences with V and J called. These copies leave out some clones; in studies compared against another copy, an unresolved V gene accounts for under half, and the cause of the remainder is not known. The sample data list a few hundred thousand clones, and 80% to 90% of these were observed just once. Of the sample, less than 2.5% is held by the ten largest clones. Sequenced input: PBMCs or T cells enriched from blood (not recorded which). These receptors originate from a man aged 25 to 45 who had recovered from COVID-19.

The CDR3 here is CATSALFGGYTF. CDR3 coding DNA: TGTGCCACCAGTGCCTTATTTGGCGGCTACACCTTC. The genes are TRBV15 and TRBJ1-2, with D unresolved. Germline V gene lookup returns CDR1 LNHNV and CDR2 YYDKDF (reference sequence). This CDR3 region has 12 residues. With 6 bases removed from V and 8 bases from J, the gap between germline ends came to 13 bases. Variable domain in full (rest from reference TRBV15 and TRBJ1-2): DAMVIQNPRYQVTQFGKPVTLSCSQTLNHNVMYWYQQKSSQAPKLLFHYYDKDFNNEADTPDNFQSRRPNTSFCFLDIRSPGLGDTAMYLCATSALFGGYTFGSGTRLTVV.

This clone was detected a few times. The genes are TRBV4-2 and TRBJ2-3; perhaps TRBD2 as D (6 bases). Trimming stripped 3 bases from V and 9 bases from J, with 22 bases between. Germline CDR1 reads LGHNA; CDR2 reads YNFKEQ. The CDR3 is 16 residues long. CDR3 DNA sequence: TGTGCCAGCAGCCAGACGGGTTCAGGAGGGGTCGACACGCAGTATTTT. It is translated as CASSQTGSGGVDTQYF.

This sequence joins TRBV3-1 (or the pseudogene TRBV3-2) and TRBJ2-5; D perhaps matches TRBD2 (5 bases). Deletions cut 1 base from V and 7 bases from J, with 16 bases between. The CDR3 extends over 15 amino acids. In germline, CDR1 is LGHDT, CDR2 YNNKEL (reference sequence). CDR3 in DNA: TGTGCCAGCAGCCAAGCAATAGTGAAAGGAGGGACCCAGTACTTC. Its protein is CASSQAIVKGGTQYF.